This entry concerns a single TCR beta chain. This record comes from a study of blood T cell repertoires in COVID-19. Study overall: Acute-phase and convalescent COVID-19 samples originated in the United States, Italy and Spain.

Sequencing was performed with immunoSEQ multiplex PCR; in TCRdb, only in-frame clones are kept and a portion is missing. The sample lists around 320,000 clones; approximately 90% were seen once. Looked up from germline, CDR1 is SGHRS and CDR2 is YFSETQ. CDR3 size: 15 residues. V was trimmed by 3 bases and J by 2 bases, leaving 11 bases between them. The chain uses TRBV5-1 and TRBJ2-2; tentative D call: TRBD1 (6 bases). This TCR derives from a woman between 25 and 40 years old who had recovered from COVID-19. What was sequenced was peripheral blood. In DNA form, the CDR3 reads TGCGCCAGCAGCTCCAGGGGTTTTAACACCGGGGAGCTGTTTTTT. Translating gives CASSSRGFNTGELFF.